This T cell receptor (beta chain) was captured by sequencing in a study of T cells of healthy individuals (dated by TCRdb to the late 2010s). The library was produced with 5' RACE. Sequencing relied on an Illumina MiSeq. Using fastp at Q25 and MiXCR, TCRdb reprocessed the public reads and kept productive beta chains. All rows with the same CDR3 protein become a single entry with the most common DNA and genes. Counted in this sample were tens of thousands of distinct CDR3 sequences; about 4.5% of them appeared once. The top ten clones comprise over 9% of the sample. V was cut back by 6 bases and J by 4 bases, leaving a gap of 10 bases between them. Taken from cysteine to phenylalanine, the CDR3 has 12 residues. Here the CDR3 DNA is all that survives: 36 bases in frame from base 1. CDR1 and CDR2 are read off the germline V gene as SNHLY and FYNNEI. This clonotype was detected only a few times. Its specific antigen is unknown. No much larger clone exists at a distance of one base, and base qualities are not known.

Rearrangement joined TRBV2 to TRBJ2-7; too little of a D gene remains to name it. The source of this sequence is a human donor in good health. The base sequence is TGTGCCAGCAGGGCAGGTTTATACGAGCAGTACTTC. Translation gives CASRAGLYEQYF.